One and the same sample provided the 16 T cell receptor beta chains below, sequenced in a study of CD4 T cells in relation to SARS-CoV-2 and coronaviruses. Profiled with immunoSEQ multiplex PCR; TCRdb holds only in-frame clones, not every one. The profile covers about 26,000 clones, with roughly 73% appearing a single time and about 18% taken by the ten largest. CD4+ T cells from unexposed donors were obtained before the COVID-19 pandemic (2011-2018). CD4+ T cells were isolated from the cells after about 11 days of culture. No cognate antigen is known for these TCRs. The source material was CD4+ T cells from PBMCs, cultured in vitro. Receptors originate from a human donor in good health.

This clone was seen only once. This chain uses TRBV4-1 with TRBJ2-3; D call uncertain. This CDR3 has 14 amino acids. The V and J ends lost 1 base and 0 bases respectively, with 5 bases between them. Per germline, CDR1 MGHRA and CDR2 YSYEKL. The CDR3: CASSQGMSTDTQYF. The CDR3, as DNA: TGCGCCAGCAGCCAAGGAATGAGCACAGATACGCAGTATTTT.

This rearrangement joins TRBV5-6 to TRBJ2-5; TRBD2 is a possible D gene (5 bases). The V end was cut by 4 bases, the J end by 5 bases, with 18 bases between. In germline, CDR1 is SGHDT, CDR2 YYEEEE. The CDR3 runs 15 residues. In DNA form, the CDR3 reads TGTGCCAGCAGCCCCGGGGTGGGAATTGGGGAGACCCAGTACTTC. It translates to CASSPGVGIGETQYF.

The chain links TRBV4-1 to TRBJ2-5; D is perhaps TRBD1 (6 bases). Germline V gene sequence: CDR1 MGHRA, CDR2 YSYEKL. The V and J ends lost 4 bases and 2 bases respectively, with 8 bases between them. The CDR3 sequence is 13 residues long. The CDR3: CASSLGQQETQYF. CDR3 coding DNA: TGCGCCAGCAGCCTTGGACAGCAAGAGACCCAGTACTTC.

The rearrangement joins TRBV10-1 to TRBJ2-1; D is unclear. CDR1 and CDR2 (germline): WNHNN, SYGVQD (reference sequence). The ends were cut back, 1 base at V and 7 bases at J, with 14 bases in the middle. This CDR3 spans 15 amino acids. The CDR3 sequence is CASSECRRQENEQFF. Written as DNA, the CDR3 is TGCGCCAGCAGTGAGTGCAGGCGTCAAGAAAATGAGCAGTTCTTC.

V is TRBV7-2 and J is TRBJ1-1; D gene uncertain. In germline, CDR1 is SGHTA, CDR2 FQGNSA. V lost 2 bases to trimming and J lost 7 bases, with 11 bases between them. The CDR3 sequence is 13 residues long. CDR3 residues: CASSLRALNEAFF. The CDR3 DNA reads TGTGCCAGCAGCTTAAGGGCCCTCAATGAAGCTTTCTTT.

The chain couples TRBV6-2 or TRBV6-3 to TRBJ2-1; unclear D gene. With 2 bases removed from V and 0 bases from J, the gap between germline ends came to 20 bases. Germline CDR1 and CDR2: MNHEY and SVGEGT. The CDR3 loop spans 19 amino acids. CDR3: CASSYPPIDDWSSYNEQFF. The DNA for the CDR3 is TGTGCCAGCAGTTACCCCCCAATAGATGATTGGAGCTCCTACAATGAGCAGTTCTTC.

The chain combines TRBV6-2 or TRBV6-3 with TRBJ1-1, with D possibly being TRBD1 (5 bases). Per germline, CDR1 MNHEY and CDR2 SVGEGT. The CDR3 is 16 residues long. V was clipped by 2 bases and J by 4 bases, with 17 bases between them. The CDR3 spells CASSYREFVRGTEAFF. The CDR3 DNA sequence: TGTGCCAGCAGTTACCGGGAGTTTGTGAGGGGCACTGAAGCTTTCTTT.

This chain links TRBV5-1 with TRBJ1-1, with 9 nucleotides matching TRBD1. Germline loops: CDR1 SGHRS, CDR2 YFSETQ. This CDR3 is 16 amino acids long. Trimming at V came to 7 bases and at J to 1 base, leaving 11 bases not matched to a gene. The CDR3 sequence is CASGRTGAPQNTEAFF. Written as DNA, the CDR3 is TGCGCCAGCGGGCGGACAGGGGCACCACAGAACACTGAAGCTTTCTTT.

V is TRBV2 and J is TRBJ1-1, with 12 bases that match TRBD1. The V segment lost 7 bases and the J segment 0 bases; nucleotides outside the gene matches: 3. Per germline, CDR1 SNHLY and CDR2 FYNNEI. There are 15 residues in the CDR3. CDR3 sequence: CASTGQGAMNTEAFF. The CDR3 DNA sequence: TGTGCCAGCACGGGACAGGGGGCTATGAACACTGAAGCTTTCTTT.

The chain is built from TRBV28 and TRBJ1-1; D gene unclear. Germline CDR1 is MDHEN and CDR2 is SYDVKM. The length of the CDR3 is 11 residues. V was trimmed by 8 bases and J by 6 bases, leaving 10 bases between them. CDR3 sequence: CASSDGPEAFF. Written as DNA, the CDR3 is TGTGCCAGCTCAGACGGGCCTGAAGCTTTCTTT. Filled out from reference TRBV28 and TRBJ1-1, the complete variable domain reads DVKVTQSSRYLVKRTGEKVFLECVQDMDHENMFWYRQDPGLGLRLIYFSYDVKMKEKGDIPEGYSVSREKKERFSLILESASTNQTSMYLCASSDGPEAFFGQGTRLTVV.

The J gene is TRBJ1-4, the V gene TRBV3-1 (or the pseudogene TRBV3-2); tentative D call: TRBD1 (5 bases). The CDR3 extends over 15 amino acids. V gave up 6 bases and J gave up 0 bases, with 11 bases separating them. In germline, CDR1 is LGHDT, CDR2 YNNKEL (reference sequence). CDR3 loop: CASRKDSATNEKLFF. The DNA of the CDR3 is TGTGCCAGCAGGAAAGACAGTGCAACTAATGAAAAACTGTTTTTT.

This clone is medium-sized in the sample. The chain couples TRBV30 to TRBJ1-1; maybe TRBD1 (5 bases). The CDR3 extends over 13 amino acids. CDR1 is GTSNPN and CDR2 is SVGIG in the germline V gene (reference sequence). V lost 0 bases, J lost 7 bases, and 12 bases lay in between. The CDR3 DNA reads TGTGCCTGGAGTGTACAAGCGGGGGTTGAAGCTTTCTTT. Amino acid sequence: CAWSVQAGVEAFF.

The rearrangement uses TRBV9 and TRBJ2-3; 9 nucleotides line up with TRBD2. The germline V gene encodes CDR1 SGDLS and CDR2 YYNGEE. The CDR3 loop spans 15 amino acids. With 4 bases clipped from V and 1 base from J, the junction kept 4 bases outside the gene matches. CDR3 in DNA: TGTGCCAGCAGCATCTTAGCGGGGGGCACAGATACGCAGTATTTT. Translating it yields CASSILAGGTDTQYF.

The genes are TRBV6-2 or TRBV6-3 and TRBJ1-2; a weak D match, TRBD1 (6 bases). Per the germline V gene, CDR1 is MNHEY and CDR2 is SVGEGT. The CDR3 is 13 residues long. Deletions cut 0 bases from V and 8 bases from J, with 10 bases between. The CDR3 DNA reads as TGTGCCAGCAGTTACTCGACTGGGGGCGGCTACACCTTC. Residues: CASSYSTGGGYTF.

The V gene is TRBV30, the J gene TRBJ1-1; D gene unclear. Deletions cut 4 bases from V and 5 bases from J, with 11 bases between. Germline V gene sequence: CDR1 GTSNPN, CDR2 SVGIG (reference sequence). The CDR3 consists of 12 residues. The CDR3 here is CAWTRGRTEAFF. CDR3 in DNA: TGTGCCTGGACGCGGGGTCGGACTGAAGCTTTCTTT.

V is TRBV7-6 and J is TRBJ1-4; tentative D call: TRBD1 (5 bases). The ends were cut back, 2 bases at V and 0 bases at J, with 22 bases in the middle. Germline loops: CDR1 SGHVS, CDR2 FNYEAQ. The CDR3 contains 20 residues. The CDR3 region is CASSLSPIRSGIPTNEKLFF. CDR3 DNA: TGTGCCAGCAGCTTATCACCCATCCGATCAGGGATTCCAACTAATGAAAAACTGTTTTTT.